This T cell receptor (beta chain) was sequenced during a study of T cell repertoires in cytomegalovirus infection. Notes on this clonotype: Antigen: not known.

The study's findings and limits: The study identified carriers of CMV plus the relevant HLA from cumulative public TCR beta family frequency. In two of eight donors, the top clonotype was HLA-C-restricted CMV-specific.

In germline, CDR1 is PRHDT, CDR2 FYEKMQ (reference sequence). The CDR3 sequence is 18 residues long. The V gene end was trimmed by 5 bases and the J gene end by 0 bases; junction bases not matched to a gene: 5. TCRdb itself ran the reads through MiXCR, one entry per CDR3 protein. Among about half a million distinct CDR3 sequences, about 33% were seen once, and the ten largest hold roughly 17%. The receptor comes from a human donor in good health (CMV status not recorded). Some clones in this sample may be carry-over from other donors' samples. The chain couples TRBV13 to TRBJ2-3; 16 bases are a match to TRBD2. Sample: cultured PBMCs, taken from culture after CMV antigen stimulation. Here the CDR3 DNA reads TGTGCCAGCAGCAAGGGACTAGCGGGAGGGCCGAGCACAGATACGCAGTATTTT. As protein: CASSKGLAGGPSTDTQYF.